Listed here are 20 T cell receptor beta chains from one sample, sequenced in a study of blood T cell repertoires in COVID-19. TCRdb's copy holds only in-frame clones and misses some; the assay was immunoSEQ multiplex PCR. Here the sample spans some 200,000 clones, around 83% being singletons. Sequencing input: peripheral blood. The source of these receptors is a woman in her 70s with COVID-19, enrolled during active disease.

This sequence joins TRBV28 and TRBJ2-7, with 7 bases aligning to TRBD2. The germline CDR1 and CDR2 sequences are MDHEN and SYDVKM. The trim removed 3 bases at V and 8 bases at J, leaving 10 bases unmatched. CDR3 length equals 14 residues. CDR3: CASSFGAGFLKQYF. The DNA of the CDR3 is TGTGCCAGCAGTTTCGGAGCGGGATTTCTAAAGCAGTACTTC. The whole variable domain, remainder taken from reference TRBV28 and TRBJ2-7, is DVKVTQSSRYLVKRTGEKVFLECVQDMDHENMFWYRQDPGLGLRLIYFSYDVKMKEKGDIPEGYSVSREKKERFSLILESASTNQTSMYLCASSFGAGFLKQYFGPGTRLTVT.

The chain has TRBV18 and TRBJ1-2; the match to TRBD1 covers 8 bases. The germline V gene has CDR1 KGHSH and CDR2 LQKENI. This CDR3 contains 14 residues. V lost 3 bases, J lost 5 bases, and 5 bases stayed unmatched. As DNA, the CDR3 is TGTGCCAGCTCACCGGCAGGGGGCATATATGGCTACACCTTC. Encoded protein: CASSPAGGIYGYTF.

V usage is TRBV5-1 and J usage is TRBJ1-1; 7 bases are shared with TRBD1. Losses at the gene ends were 2 bases for V and 2 bases for J; bases not matched to a gene: 3. Germline V gives CDR1 SGHRS, CDR2 YFSETQ. The CDR3 totals 14 residues. The CDR3 spells CASSFRDSNTEAFF. For the CDR3, the DNA is TGCGCCAGCAGCTTCCGGGACAGTAACACTGAAGCTTTCTTT.

This chain uses TRBV4-3 with TRBJ1-2; a possible D gene is TRBD1 (6 bases). CDR3 size: 16 residues. The V end lost 4 bases, the J end lost 7 bases, and 22 bases lay between the germline ends. CDR1 is LGHNA and CDR2 is YSLEER in the germline V gene. The CDR3 sequence: CASSPEGGGLLTGYTF. The DNA of the CDR3 is TGCGCCAGCAGCCCTGAAGGGGGGGGCCTGCTAACTGGCTACACCTTC.

The chain is built from TRBV28 and TRBJ1-2, with D uncertain. V lost 2 bases, J lost 14 bases, and 12 bases lay in between. Germline V lookup: CDR1 MDHEN, CDR2 SYDVKM. The CDR3 runs to 11 residues. CDR3 sequence reads: CASSLGGWRTF. CDR3 DNA sequence: TGTGCCAGCAGTTTAGGCGGATGGAGAACCTTC.

The chain is built from TRBV2 and TRBJ1-2; D remains unclear. The CDR3 runs to 14 residues. The germline V and J ends were trimmed by 5 bases and 2 bases, with 12 bases remaining between them. CDR1 and CDR2 (germline): SNHLY, FYNNEI. Here the CDR3 DNA reads TGTGCCAGCAGTCTCAGGCTTGAAAACTATGGCTACACCTTC. Translating gives CASSLRLENYGYTF.

The sample holds one count of this clone. The J gene is TRBJ2-3, the V gene TRBV20-1; tentative D call: TRBD1 (5 bases). V was clipped by 3 bases and J by 2 bases, with 9 bases between them. The CDR3 spans 13 residues. The germline V gene has CDR1 DFQATT and CDR2 SNEGSKA (reference sequence). CDR3 in amino acids: CSASQGYTDTQYF. The CDR3, as DNA: TGCAGTGCTAGTCAGGGATACACAGATACGCAGTATTTT.

Only a few counts were recorded for this clone. The chain couples TRBV28 to TRBJ1-4; TRBD1 might be the D (6 bases). The CDR3 has 15 residues. V gave up 5 bases and J gave up 5 bases, with 15 bases separating them. Germline-derived CDR1 and CDR2 are MDHEN and SYDVKM. The CDR3 loop reads CASSPRTAINEKLFF. CDR3 DNA: TGTGCCAGCAGTCCCAGGACAGCCATCAATGAAAAACTGTTTTTT.

The DNA of the CDR3 is TGTGCCAGCAGTTCTCCCGGGACAGGGTCCGAGCAGTACTTC. Residues: CASSSPGTGSEQYF. The chain employs TRBV6-6 and TRBJ2-7; TRBD1 matches 9 bases. CDR3 size: 14 residues. Germline V gene sequence: CDR1 MNHNY, CDR2 SVGAGI (reference sequence). With 4 bases clipped from V and 6 bases from J, the junction kept 7 bases outside the gene matches.

The chain has TRBV24-1 and TRBJ1-5; 9 bases align to TRBD1. The germline V gene has CDR1 KGHDR and CDR2 SFDVKD. V dropped 3 bases and J dropped 7; count of bases not matched to a gene: 6. CDR3 length equals 15 residues. DNA for the CDR3: TGTGCCACCAGTGATGGGGGACAGGGTGGACAGCCCCAGCATTTT. This gives the protein CATSDGGQGGQPQHF.

The rearrangement links TRBV27 to TRBJ2-3; 10 nucleotides match TRBD2. CDR3 size: 16 residues. The V and J ends lost 6 bases and 7 bases, in that order; junction bases with no gene match: 13. The germline gives CDR1 MNHEY, CDR2 SMNVEV (reference sequence). The DNA for the CDR3 is TGTGCCAGCAGCCGGTCTAGCGGGAGCATCGCGTATACGCAGTATTTT. Translation gives CASSRSSGSIAYTQYF.

This clone was detected only once. This rearrangement joins TRBV2 to TRBJ2-2; 8 nucleotides align to TRBD2. Trimming at V came to 3 bases and at J to 6 bases, leaving 6 bases not matched to a gene. The germline gives CDR1 SNHLY, CDR2 FYNNEI. The CDR3 extends over 15 amino acids. The CDR3 is CASSERTSFAGELFF. CDR3 in DNA: TGTGCCAGCAGTGAGAGGACTAGCTTCGCCGGGGAGCTGTTTTTT.

V gene TRBV10-3 combines with J gene TRBJ2-7; 8 bases match TRBD1. CDR1 ENHRY and CDR2 SYGVKD come from the germline V gene. The length of the CDR3 is 14 residues. V shed 9 bases, J shed 0 bases, and the junction held 7 bases outside the gene matches. The CDR3 loop reads CAIGQGLASYEQYF. In DNA form, the CDR3 reads TGTGCCATTGGACAGGGCCTAGCCTCCTACGAGCAGTACTTC.

V usage is TRBV25-1 and J usage is TRBJ1-2, with a tentative D call TRBD1 (6 bases). The germline V and J ends were trimmed by 4 bases and 5 bases, with 14 bases remaining between them. This CDR3 is built from 14 residues. The germline V gene encodes CDR1 MGHDK and CDR2 SYGVNS. The CDR3 loop is CASSAHRDTYGYTF. The DNA for the CDR3 is TGTGCCAGCAGTGCCCACCGGGACACATATGGCTACACCTTC.

The rearrangement joins TRBV7-9 to TRBJ2-1; D is perhaps TRBD2 (7 bases). The CDR3 is 16 residues long. Germline loops: CDR1 SEHNR, CDR2 FQNEAQ (reference sequence). V gave up 5 bases and J gave up 1 base, with 15 bases separating them. CDR3 DNA: TGTGCCAGCAGCCCGGGGGGCCGGGGTTCCTACAATGAGCAGTTCTTC. Translating gives CASSPGGRGSYNEQFF.

In its sample, this clone was seen a few times. CDR3 protein: CASSRQGVESPLHF. As DNA, the CDR3 is TGTGCCAGCAGTCGACAGGGTGTGGAGTCACCCCTCCACTTT. This chain links TRBV3-1 (or the pseudogene TRBV3-2) with TRBJ1-6, with 7 bases matching TRBD1. The CDR3 contains 14 residues. The V segment lost 6 bases and the J segment 10 bases; nucleotides outside the gene matches: 9. Germline CDR1 reads LGHDT; CDR2 reads YNNKEL (reference sequence).

This clone came up once. The chain links TRBV12-3 or TRBV12-4 to TRBJ2-6; D gene uncertain. This CDR3 contains 13 residues. V dropped 6 bases and J dropped 0 bases, with 3 bases sitting between them. CDR3 in amino acids: CASSSSGANVLTF. CDR3 bases: TGTGCCAGCAGCTCCTCTGGGGCCAACGTCCTGACTTTC.

The chain combines TRBV6-5 with TRBJ2-1; D may be TRBD1 (6 bases). V shed 0 bases and J shed 3 bases, with 6 bases lying between them. The CDR3 is 14 residues long. Germline CDR1 reads MNHEY; CDR2 reads SVGAGI. The CDR3 sequence is CASSYSGGYNEQFF. The DNA of the CDR3 is TGTGCCAGCAGTTACTCAGGGGGCTACAATGAGCAGTTCTTC.

The genes are TRBV19 and TRBJ2-3; D may be TRBD2 (6 bases). This CDR3 has 14 amino acids. V dropped 5 bases and J dropped 2 bases, with 11 bases sitting between them. Germline V gene lookup returns CDR1 LNHDA and CDR2 SQIVND (reference sequence). DNA for the CDR3: TGTGCCAGTAGTGGGGGGTCTATCACAGATACGCAGTATTTT. Its translation: CASSGGSITDTQYF. Full variable domain (missing parts from reference TRBV19 and TRBJ2-3): DGGITQSPKYLFRKEGQNVTLSCEQNLNHDAMYWYRQDPGQGLRLIYYSQIVNDFQKGDIAEGYSVSREKKESFPLTVTSAQKNPTAFYLCASSGGSITDTQYFGPGTRLTVL.

The chain is built from TRBV14 and TRBJ1-1, with TRBD1 matching 8 bases. Germline-derived CDR1 and CDR2 are SGHDN and FVKESK. The CDR3 covers 16 residues. Trimming at V came to 4 bases and at J to 3 bases, leaving 10 bases not matched to a gene. CDR3 sequence (DNA): TGTGCCAGCAGCCCGCTGACAGGGGCTTTGTACACTGAAGCTTTCTTT. It codes for CASSPLTGALYTEAFF.